The present entry profiles one T cell receptor beta chain with its context. This clonotype was recorded a few times. Its antigen remains unidentified. No clone much larger than this one lies a single base away; base qualities are absent. This sample was taken from a study of CD8 T cells in ankylosing spondylitis (dated 2017 in TCRdb). In the study overall: To find TCR variants linked to disease, the study profiled T cell receptor beta repertoires in ankylosing spondylitis patients and healthy donors. The full study cohort comprised 20 to 25 ankylosing spondylitis patients and over a hundred healthy donors. Peripheral blood samples were taken, and synovial fluid was additionally collected from ankylosing spondylitis patients.

The CDR3 numbers 14 residues from cysteine through phenylalanine. The kept DNA is CDR3 alone, 42 bases in frame from the first base. V is shortened by 5 bases, J by 7 bases, and the region joining them spans 14 bases. The listed sequencing device is Illumina HiSeq 2500. Quantitative 5'-RACE with molecular barcodes was used to prepare TCR beta libraries. Regarding the original processing steps: A new computational method, built on a probabilistic model of VDJ rearrangement, was used to identify disease-linked TCR variants. TCRdb reprocessing: public reads trimmed at Q25 with fastp, clones called with MiXCR, in-frame beta chains kept. Each entry merges the rows of one CDR3 protein and shows their most common DNA and genes. TCRdb's processing, not the authors', yielded these V and J calls. In all, the sample holds 150,000 to 200,000 distinct CDR3 sequences, and about 18% of those were seen once. In total, the top ten clones hold about 8.3% of the sample.

What the authors observed across the whole study: According to the report, matched synovial fluid samples from ankylosing spondylitis patients were significantly enriched for the disease-linked clones. A TCR beta motif of several highly homologous amino acid variants appeared characteristic of blood from ankylosing spondylitis patients. The disease-linked clones showed a CD8+ phenotype and occurred at relatively low frequencies in peripheral blood. Some motif variants were previously reported in synovial fluid and blood of reactive arthritis patients, suggesting common disease-initiation mechanisms.

This receptor chain uses TRBV12-3 or TRBV12-4 and TRBJ1-4; tentative D gene TRBD1, with 6 bases matching. The sequencing input was blood, either unsorted or a sorted T cell fraction (not recorded which). The origin of this receptor is a male donor with ankylosing spondylitis or in good health (not recorded which). The bases read TGTGCCAGCAGTATGGGGGCCATCGGTGAAAAACTGTTTTTT. Its translation reads: CASSMGAIGEKLFF.